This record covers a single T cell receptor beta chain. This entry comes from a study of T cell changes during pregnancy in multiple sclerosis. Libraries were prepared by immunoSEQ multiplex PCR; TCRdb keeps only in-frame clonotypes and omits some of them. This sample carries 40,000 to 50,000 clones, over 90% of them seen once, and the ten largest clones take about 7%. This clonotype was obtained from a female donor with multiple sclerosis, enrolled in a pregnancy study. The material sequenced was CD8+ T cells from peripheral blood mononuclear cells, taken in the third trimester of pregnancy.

This CDR3 reads CASSYDRSYYYGYTF. In DNA, the CDR3 is TGTGCCAGCAGTTACGACAGGTCCTACTACTATGGCTACACCTTC. The chain employs TRBV6-5 and TRBJ1-2; TRBD1 is a possible D gene (6 bases). The CDR3 contains 15 residues. CDR1 and CDR2 (germline): MNHEY, SVGAGI. Deletions cut 2 bases from V and 3 bases from J, with 13 bases between.